A single T cell receptor (beta chain) is shown here with its context. Its matching antigen is unknown. PCR used 60 Vbeta primers and 13 Jbeta primers. Using immunoSEQ multiplex PCR, the repertoire was profiled, and TCRdb retains in-frame clones only, with some absent. The listing records some 75,000 clones. This specimen belongs to a study of cytomegalovirus exposure and HLA in healthy donors. Study results and limitations: When analyzed later, a missense DCLRE1C variant was found to be linked to TCR beta V- and J-gene trimming.

The length of the CDR3 is 15 residues. Germline loops: CDR1 SNHLY, CDR2 FYNNEI. The trim removed 5 bases at V and 6 bases at J, leaving 12 bases unmatched. This TCR was sampled from a man between 35 and 55 years old in good health and CMV-seronegative. Sequencing used PBMCs. This chain links TRBV2 with TRBJ1-1, with TRBD1 identical over 7 bases. The CDR3 DNA reads as TGTGCCAGCAGTCTACTCGAGACAGGGCAGTCTGAAGCTTTCTTT. Residues: CASSLLETGQSEAFF.